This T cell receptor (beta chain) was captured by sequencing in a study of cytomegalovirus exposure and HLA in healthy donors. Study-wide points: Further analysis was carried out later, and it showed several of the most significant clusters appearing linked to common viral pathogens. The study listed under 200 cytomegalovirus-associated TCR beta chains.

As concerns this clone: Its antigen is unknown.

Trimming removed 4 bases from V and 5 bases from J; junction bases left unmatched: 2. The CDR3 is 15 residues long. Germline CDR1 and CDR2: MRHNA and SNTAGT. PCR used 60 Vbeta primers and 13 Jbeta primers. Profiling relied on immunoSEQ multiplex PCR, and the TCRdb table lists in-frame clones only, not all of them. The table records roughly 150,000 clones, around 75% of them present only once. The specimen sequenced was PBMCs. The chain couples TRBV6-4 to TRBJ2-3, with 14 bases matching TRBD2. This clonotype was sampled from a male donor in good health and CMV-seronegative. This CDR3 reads CASSVGTSGGDTQYF. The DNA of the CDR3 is TGTGCCAGCAGTGTGGGGACTAGCGGGGGAGATACGCAGTATTTT.